Below are 21 T cell receptor beta chains sequenced from a single sample in a study of T-cell memory formation after mild COVID-19. TCRdb re-analysed the 5' RACE reads in MiXCR, keeping a single row per CDR3 protein. The data contain some 410,000 distinct CDR3 sequences, about 25% of them seen just once; the ten biggest clones take up about 12%. Sequencing was performed on PBMCs or a T cell subset sorted from them (not recorded which). These receptors were collected from an adult woman who had mild COVID-19 (a few samples of this study predate the infection). Cell type and time point are not known.

The V and J genes are TRBV24-1 and TRBJ2-1; no firm D call. This CDR3 is built from 13 residues. Trimming took 1 base from V and 8 from J, leaving 8 bases between them. Germline CDR1 is KGHDR and CDR2 is SFDVKD. Here the CDR3 DNA reads TGTGCCACCAGTGATTTTGGGCTTTATGAGCAGTTCTTC. It is translated as CATSDFGLYEQFF.

The J gene is TRBJ2-3, the V gene TRBV15, with TRBD2 matching 7 bases. The CDR3 is 14 residues long. The germline V gene has CDR1 LNHNV and CDR2 YYDKDF (reference sequence). The J segment lost 6 bases and the V segment lost 7 bases, leaving 10 bases of the junction unmatched. The DNA for the CDR3 is TGTGCCACCACCATGTCAGCGGGGCTGGATACGCAGTATTTT. It codes for CATTMSAGLDTQYF.

V gene TRBV14 combines with J gene TRBJ2-5; D remains unclear. V shed 7 bases and J shed 3 bases, with 30 bases lying between them. Germline lookup yields CDR1 SGHDN and CDR2 FVKESK. CDR3 size: 19 residues. This CDR3 is CASMKRKNRPHSPKETQYF. The CDR3 DNA reads as TGTGCCAGCATGAAGCGCAAAAATCGGCCGCACAGTCCTAAAGAGACCCAGTACTTC.

The chain couples TRBV5-1 to TRBJ1-5; 11 nucleotides agree with TRBD1. This CDR3 has 16 amino acids. J was trimmed by 7 bases and V by 2 bases; bases with no gene match: 8. Germline V gives CDR1 SGHRS, CDR2 YFSETQ. This CDR3 is CASSLEGTGGRQPQHF. DNA for the CDR3: TGCGCCAGCAGCTTAGAAGGGACAGGGGGGAGACAGCCCCAGCATTTT.

The V and J genes are TRBV20-1 and TRBJ2-5; 10 bases line up with TRBD2. Germline CDR1 and CDR2: DFQATT and SNEGSKA (reference sequence). This CDR3 spans 15 amino acids. V shed 4 bases, J shed 4 bases, and the junction held 9 bases outside the gene matches. The CDR3 DNA follows: TGCAGTGCTACCCTCACTAGCGGGAACCCAGAGACCCAGTACTTC. Encoded protein: CSATLTSGNPETQYF.

A few counts support this clonotype. As DNA, the CDR3 is TGTGCCACCTATTCATTGGGTACGCAGTATTTT. It encodes CATYSLGTQYF. V gene TRBV24-1 combines with J gene TRBJ2-3; D call uncertain. Per the germline V gene, CDR1 is KGHDR and CDR2 is SFDVKD. The CDR3 consists of 11 residues. V lost 9 bases and J 8 bases, leaving 11 bases between the germline ends.

This clonotype was recorded a few times. The chain has TRBV12-3 or TRBV12-4 and TRBJ2-2; D might be TRBD1 or TRBD2, each matching 5 bases. This CDR3 contains 14 residues. Trimming took 3 bases from V and 6 from J, leaving 11 bases between them. DNA for the CDR3: TGTGCCAGCAGTTTGTGGGGGTCGGCCGGGGAGCTGTTTTTT. Residues: CASSLWGSAGELFF.

In this sample, this clonotype turned up a few times. At one of its ends the junction is not consistent with the germline gene, which may arise from a read error. This chain uses TRBV3-1 with TRBJ1-1, with D perhaps TRBD1 (5 bases). The CDR3 loop spans 13 amino acids. The germline gives CDR1 LGHDT, CDR2 YNNKEL (reference sequence). In nucleotides, the CDR3 is TGTGCCAGCAGCCAAGGGCCACGCGGGACCCCTACCTTT. This translates into CASSQGPRGTPTF.

This clonotype has more than one count but fewer than ten. The chain has TRBV11-2 and TRBJ2-1; 9 nucleotides agree with TRBD2. After removal of 1 base from V and 7 bases from J, the junction contained 8 bases not matched to a gene. Germline lookup yields CDR1 SGHAT and CDR2 FQNNGV. The CDR3 sequence is 16 residues long. The CDR3 DNA follows: TGTGCCAGCAGCTTAGGGACTAGCGCAGTACTAAATGAGCAGTTCTTC. It encodes CASSLGTSAVLNEQFF.

CDR3 sequence reads: CASRPWGSTDTQYF. The CDR3 coding sequence is TGTGCCAGCAGGCCCTGGGGTAGCACAGATACGCAGTATTTT. The rearrangement uses TRBV6-1 and TRBJ2-3; no firm D call. Germline V gene data show CDR1 as MNHNS and CDR2 as SASEGT. V was shortened by 6 bases and J by 0 bases, with 10 bases between the two germline ends. CDR3 size: 14 residues.

J is TRBJ2-1 and V is TRBV9, with TRBD1 matching 8 bases. This CDR3 spans 15 amino acids. Germline CDR1 is SGDLS and CDR2 is YYNGEE. V was pared by 1 base and J by 7 bases, with 7 bases of the junction left unmatched. In DNA form, the CDR3 reads TGTGCCAGCAGCGTATCCAGGACAGGGACTAATGAGCAGTTCTTC. This translates into CASSVSRTGTNEQFF.

J is TRBJ2-3 and V is TRBV5-4, with no clear D. The V and J ends lost 1 base and 0 bases respectively, with 9 bases between them. The CDR3 is 15 amino acids. In germline, CDR1 is SGHNT, CDR2 YYREEE (reference sequence). This CDR3 is CASSLSGRSTDTQYF. CDR3 sequence (DNA): TGTGCCAGCAGCTTGTCGGGCCGTAGCACAGATACGCAGTATTTT.

This clonotype has more than one count but fewer than ten. This chain connects TRBV6-5 to TRBJ2-1; the match to TRBD2 covers 8 bases. Germline V gene data show CDR1 as MNHEY and CDR2 as SVGAGI. The junction had 11 bases not matched to a gene; V was cut back by 5 bases and J by 5 bases. The length of the CDR3 is 16 residues. CDR3 sequence (DNA): TGTGCCAGCAGTCGGGATTCCGGGACTAGTAACAATGAGCAGTTCTTC. Translating gives CASSRDSGTSNNEQFF.

The J gene is TRBJ2-6, the V gene TRBV12-3 or TRBV12-4; TRBD1 matches at 9 bases. After removal of 4 bases from V and 2 bases from J, the junction contained 6 bases not matched to a gene. The CDR3 length is 17 residues. CDR3 sequence: CASSSGTGTPGANVLTF. DNA of the CDR3: TGTGCCAGCAGTTCCGGGACAGGGACGCCTGGGGCCAACGTCCTGACTTTC.

The table lists this clonotype with a few counts. The chain recombines TRBV9 with TRBJ2-1, with D maybe TRBD1 (6 bases). Germline V gene lookup returns CDR1 SGDLS and CDR2 YYNGEE. The CDR3 runs 15 residues. V dropped 1 base and J dropped 8 bases, with 16 bases sitting between them. The CDR3 is CASSVQGLPHDEQFF. The CDR3 DNA follows: TGTGCCAGCAGCGTACAGGGGCTACCCCACGATGAGCAGTTCTTC. Full variable domain (outside the CDR3, taken from reference TRBV9 and TRBJ2-1): DSGVTQTPKHLITATGQRVTLRCSPRSGDLSVYWYQQSLDQGLQFLIQYYNGEERAKGNILERFSAQQFPDLHSELNLSSLELGDSALYFCASSVQGLPHDEQFFGPGTRLTVL.

The chain employs TRBV25-1 and TRBJ2-2; a possible D gene is TRBD1 (6 bases). Germline V CDR1 and CDR2: MGHDK, SYGVNS. Trimming took 6 bases from V and 6 from J, leaving 11 bases between them. The CDR3 is made up of 13 amino acids. The CDR3 region has the DNA TGTGCCAGCAGCAGACAGGATCCCGGGGAGCTGTTTTTT. Its protein is CASSRQDPGELFF.

This sequence joins TRBV7-8 and TRBJ2-1, with D tentatively TRBD2 (6 bases). The germline CDR1 and CDR2 sequences are SGHVS and FQNEAQ. V gave up 1 base and J gave up 7 bases, with 20 bases separating them. The CDR3 loop spans 17 amino acids. In DNA, the CDR3 is TGTGCCAGCAGCTTAGTAGCCACAGGAGGGCGGGGTAATGAGCAGTTCTTC. It is translated as CASSLVATGGRGNEQFF.

The V gene is TRBV24-1, the J gene TRBJ2-3; D is tentatively TRBD1 or TRBD2 (5 bases each). With 0 bases removed from V and 1 base from J, the gap between germline ends came to 10 bases. The germline V gene encodes CDR1 KGHDR and CDR2 SFDVKD. The CDR3 is 16 amino acids. CDR3 bases: TGTGCCACCAGTGATTTGGTTCTGGGGGGCACAGATACGCAGTATTTT. Encoded protein: CATSDLVLGGTDTQYF.

This clonotype was seen more than once but under ten times. The chain carries TRBV20-1 and TRBJ1-5; D remains ambiguous. This CDR3 spans 12 amino acids. Germline values: CDR1 DFQATT, CDR2 SNEGSKA (reference sequence). V was cut by 5 bases and J by 7 bases, with 12 bases left in between. The DNA of the CDR3 is TGCAGTGCTCCGGGAGGGTCCCAGCCCCAGCATTTT. As protein: CSAPGGSQPQHF.

Only a few counts were recorded for this clonotype. The rearrangement joins TRBV20-1 to TRBJ2-7; 8 nucleotides agree with TRBD1. The CDR3 is made up of 15 amino acids. CDR1 DFQATT and CDR2 SNEGSKA come from the germline V gene (reference sequence). V shed 6 bases, J shed 0 bases, and the junction held 10 bases outside the gene matches. This CDR3 is CSAPTGTGHSYEQYF. CDR3 DNA sequence: TGCAGTGCCCCGACGGGGACAGGCCACTCCTACGAGCAGTACTTC.

To note about this clonotype: One end of the junction is discordant with germline, which a read error may explain. The rearrangement uses TRBV20-1 and TRBJ2-1; perhaps TRBD2 as D (7 bases). The CDR3 is 10 amino acids. CDR1 and CDR2 (germline): DFQATT, SNEGSKA (reference sequence). The CDR3 loop is CSARMAGALF. The DNA of the CDR3 is TGCAGTGCTAGAATGGCGGGGGCCCTATTC.